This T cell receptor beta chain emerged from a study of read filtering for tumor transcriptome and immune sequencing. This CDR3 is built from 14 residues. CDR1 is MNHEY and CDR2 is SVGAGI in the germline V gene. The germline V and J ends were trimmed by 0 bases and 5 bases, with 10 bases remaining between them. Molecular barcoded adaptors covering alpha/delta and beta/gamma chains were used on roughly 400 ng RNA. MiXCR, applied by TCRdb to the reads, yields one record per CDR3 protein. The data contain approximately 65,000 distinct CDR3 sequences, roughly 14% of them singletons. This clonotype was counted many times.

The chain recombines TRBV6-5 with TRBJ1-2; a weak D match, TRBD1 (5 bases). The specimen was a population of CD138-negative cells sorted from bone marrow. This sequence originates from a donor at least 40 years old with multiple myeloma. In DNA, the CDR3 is TGTGCCAGCAGTTACTCGGCAGGGACTTATGGCTACACCTTC. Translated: CASSYSAGTYGYTF.